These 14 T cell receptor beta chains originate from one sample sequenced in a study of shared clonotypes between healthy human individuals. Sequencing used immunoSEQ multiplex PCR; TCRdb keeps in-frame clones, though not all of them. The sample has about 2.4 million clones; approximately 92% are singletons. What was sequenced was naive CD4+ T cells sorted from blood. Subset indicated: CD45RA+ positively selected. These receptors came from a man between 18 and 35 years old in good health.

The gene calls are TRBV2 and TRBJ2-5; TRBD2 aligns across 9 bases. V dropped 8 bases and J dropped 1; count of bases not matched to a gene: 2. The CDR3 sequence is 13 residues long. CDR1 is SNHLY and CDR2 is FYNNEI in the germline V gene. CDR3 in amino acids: CASGGLAQETQYF. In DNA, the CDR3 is TGTGCCAGCGGGGGACTAGCCCAAGAGACCCAGTACTTC.

Written as DNA, the CDR3 is TGCAGCGCCCGAGATAGCGGGAGAGAGACCCAGTACTTC. This encodes CSARDSGRETQYF. The chain joins TRBV29-1 to TRBJ2-5; 9 nucleotides align to TRBD2. CDR3 length: 13 amino acids. V dropped 7 bases and J dropped 4; count of bases not matched to a gene: 7. Per germline, CDR1 SQVTM and CDR2 ANQGSEA.

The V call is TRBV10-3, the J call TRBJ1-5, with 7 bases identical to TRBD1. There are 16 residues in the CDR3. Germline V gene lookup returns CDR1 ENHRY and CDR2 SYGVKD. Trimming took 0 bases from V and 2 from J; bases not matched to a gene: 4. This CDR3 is CAISESDRAGNQPQHF. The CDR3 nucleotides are TGTGCCATCAGTGAGTCAGACAGGGCTGGCAATCAGCCCCAGCATTTT.

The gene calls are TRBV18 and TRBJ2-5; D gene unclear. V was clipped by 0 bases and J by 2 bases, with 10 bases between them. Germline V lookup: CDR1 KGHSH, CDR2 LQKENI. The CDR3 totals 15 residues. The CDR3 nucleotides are TGTGCCAGCTCACCACCGGGCAGGTTACAAGAGACCCAGTACTTC. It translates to CASSPPGRLQETQYF.

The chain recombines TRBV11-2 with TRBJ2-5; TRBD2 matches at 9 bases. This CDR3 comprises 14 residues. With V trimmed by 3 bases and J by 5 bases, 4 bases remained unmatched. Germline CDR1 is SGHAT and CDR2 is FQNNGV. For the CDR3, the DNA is TGTGCCAGCAGCTTGGGGACTAGCTATGAGACCCAGTACTTC. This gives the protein CASSLGTSYETQYF.

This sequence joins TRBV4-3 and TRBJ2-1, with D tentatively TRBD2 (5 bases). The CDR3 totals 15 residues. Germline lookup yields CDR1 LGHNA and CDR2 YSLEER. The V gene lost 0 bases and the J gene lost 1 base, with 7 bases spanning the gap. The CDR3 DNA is TGCGCCAGCAGCCAAGATCCGGGATCCTACAATGAGCAGTTCTTC. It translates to CASSQDPGSYNEQFF.

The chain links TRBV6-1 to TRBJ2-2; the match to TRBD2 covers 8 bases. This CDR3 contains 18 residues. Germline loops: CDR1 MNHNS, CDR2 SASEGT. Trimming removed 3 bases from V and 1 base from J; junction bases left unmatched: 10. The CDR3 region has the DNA TGTGCCAGCAGTGAGGCCCTACTAGCGGCCCTGAACACCGGGGAGCTGTTTTTT. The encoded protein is CASSEALLAALNTGELFF.

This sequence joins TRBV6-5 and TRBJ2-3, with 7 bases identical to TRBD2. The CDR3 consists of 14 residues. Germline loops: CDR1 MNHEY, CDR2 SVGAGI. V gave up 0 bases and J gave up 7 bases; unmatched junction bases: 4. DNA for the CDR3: TGTGCCAGCAGTTACTCGGGGGGGAGTAATACGCAGTATTTT. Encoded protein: CASSYSGGSNTQYF.

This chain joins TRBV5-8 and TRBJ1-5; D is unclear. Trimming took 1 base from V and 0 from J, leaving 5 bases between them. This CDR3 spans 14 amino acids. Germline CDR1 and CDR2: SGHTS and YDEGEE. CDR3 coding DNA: TGTGCCAGCAGCTTGCTAAATAGCAATCAGCCCCAGCATTTT. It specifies CASSLLNSNQPQHF.

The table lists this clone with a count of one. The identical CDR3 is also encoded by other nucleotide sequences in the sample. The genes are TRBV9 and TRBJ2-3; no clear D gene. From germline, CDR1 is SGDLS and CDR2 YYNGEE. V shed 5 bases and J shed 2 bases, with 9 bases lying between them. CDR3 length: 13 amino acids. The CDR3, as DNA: TGTGCCAGCAGTCCCCCCTCCACAGATACGCAGTATTTT. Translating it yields CASSPPSTDTQYF.

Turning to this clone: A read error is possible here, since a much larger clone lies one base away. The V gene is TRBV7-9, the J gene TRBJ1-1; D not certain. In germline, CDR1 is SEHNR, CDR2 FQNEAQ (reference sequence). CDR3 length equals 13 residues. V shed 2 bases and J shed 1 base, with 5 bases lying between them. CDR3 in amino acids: CASSLHGNTEAFF. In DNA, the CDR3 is TGTGCCAGCAGCTTACACGGGAACACTGAAGCTTTCTTT.

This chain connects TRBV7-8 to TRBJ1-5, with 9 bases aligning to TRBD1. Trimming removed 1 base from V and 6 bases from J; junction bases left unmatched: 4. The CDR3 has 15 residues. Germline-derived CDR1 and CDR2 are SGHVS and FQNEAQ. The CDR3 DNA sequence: TGTGCCAGCAGCTTAGACAGGGGACAGGGTCAGCCCCAGCATTTT. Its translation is CASSLDRGQGQPQHF.

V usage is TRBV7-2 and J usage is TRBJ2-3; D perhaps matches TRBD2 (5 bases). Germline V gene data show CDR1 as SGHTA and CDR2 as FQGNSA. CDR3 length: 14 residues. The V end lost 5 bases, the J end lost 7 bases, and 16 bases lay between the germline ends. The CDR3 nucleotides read TGTGCCAGCAGCCGTGACCGGTGGGAGTATACGCAGTATTTT. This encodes CASSRDRWEYTQYF.

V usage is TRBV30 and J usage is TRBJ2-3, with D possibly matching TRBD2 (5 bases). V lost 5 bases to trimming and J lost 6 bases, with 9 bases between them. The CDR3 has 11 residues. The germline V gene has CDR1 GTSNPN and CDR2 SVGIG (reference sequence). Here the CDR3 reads CAWASSDTQYF. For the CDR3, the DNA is TGTGCCTGGGCTAGCTCGGATACGCAGTATTTT.